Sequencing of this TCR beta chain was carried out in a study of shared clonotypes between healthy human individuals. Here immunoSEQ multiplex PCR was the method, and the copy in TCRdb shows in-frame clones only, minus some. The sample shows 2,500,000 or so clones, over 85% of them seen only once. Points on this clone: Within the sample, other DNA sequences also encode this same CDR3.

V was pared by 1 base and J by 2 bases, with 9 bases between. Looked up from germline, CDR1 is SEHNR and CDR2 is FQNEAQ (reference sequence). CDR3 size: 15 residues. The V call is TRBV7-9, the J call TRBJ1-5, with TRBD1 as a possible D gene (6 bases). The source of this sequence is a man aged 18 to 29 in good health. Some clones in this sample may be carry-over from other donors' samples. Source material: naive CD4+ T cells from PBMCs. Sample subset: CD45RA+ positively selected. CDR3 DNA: TGTGCCAGCAGCTTAGGGGACACCGGCAATCAGCCCCAGCATTTT. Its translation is CASSLGDTGNQPQHF.